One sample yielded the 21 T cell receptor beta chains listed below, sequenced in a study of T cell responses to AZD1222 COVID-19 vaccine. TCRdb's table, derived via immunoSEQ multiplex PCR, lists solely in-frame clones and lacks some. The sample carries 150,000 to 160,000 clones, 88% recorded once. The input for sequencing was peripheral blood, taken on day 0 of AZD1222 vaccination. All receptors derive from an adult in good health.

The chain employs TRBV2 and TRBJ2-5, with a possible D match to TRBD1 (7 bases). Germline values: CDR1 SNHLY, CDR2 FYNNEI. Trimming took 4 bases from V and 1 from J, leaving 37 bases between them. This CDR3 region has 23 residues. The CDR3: CASSGALGQRTGPTGGRQETQYF. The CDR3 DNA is TGTGCCAGCAGTGGCGCACTGGGACAGCGTACCGGGCCTACCGGGGGTCGCCAAGAGACCCAGTACTTC.

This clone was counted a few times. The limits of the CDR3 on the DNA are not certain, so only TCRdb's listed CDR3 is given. The CDR3 sequence: CASSFGGGARHTF. The chain carries TRBV27 and TRBJ1-2. Germline CDR1 and CDR2: MNHEY and SMNVEV (reference sequence). The CDR3 comprises 13 residues, both ends counted.

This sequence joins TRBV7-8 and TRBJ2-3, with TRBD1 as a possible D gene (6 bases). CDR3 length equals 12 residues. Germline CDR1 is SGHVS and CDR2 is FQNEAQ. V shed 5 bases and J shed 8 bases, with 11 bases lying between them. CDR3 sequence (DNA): TGTGCCAGCAGCCACCTACAGGGTACGCAGTATTTT. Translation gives CASSHLQGTQYF.

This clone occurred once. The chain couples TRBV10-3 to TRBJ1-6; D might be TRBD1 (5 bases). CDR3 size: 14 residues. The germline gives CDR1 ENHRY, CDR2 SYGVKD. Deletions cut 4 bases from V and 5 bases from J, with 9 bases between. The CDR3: CAISVGTDNSPLHF. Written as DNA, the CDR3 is TGTGCCATCAGTGTCGGGACGGATAATTCACCCCTCCACTTT.

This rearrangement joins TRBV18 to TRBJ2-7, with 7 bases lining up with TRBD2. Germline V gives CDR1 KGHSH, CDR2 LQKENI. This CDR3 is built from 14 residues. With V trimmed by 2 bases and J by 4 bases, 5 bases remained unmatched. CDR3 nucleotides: TGTGCCAGCTCACCATCCAGCGGGGCTTACGAGCAGTACTTC. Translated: CASSPSSGAYEQYF. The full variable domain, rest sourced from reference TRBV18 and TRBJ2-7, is NAGVMQNPRHLVRRRGQEARLRCSPMKGHSHVYWYRQLPEEGLKFMVYLQKENIIDESGMPKERFSAEFPKEGPSILRIQQVVRGDSAAYFCASSPSSGAYEQYFGPGTRLTVT.

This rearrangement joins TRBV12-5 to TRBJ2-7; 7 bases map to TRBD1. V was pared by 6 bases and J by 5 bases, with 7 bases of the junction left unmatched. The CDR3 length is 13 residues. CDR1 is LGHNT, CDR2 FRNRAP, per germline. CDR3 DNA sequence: TGTGCTAGTGGCCTACAGGGGTCCGACGAGCAGTACTTC. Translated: CASGLQGSDEQYF.

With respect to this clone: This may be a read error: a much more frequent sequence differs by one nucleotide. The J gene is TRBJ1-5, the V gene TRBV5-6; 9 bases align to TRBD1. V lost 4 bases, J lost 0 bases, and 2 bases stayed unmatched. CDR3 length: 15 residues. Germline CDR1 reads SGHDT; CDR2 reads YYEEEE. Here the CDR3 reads CASSGTGNSNQPQHF. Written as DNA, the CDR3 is TGTGCCAGCAGCGGGACAGGGAATAGCAATCAGCCCCAGCATTTT.

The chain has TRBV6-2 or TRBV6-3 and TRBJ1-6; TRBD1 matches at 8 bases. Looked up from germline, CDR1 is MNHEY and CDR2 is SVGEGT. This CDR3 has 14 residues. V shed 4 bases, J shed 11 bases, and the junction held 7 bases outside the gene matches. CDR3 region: CASSLPGQVTPLHF. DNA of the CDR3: TGTGCCAGCAGTTTACCGGGACAGGTGACACCCCTCCACTTT.

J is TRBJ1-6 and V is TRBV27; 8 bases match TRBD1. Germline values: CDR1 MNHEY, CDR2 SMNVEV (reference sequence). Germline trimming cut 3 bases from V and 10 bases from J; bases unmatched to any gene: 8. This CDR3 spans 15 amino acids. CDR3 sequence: CASSFRETGESPLHF. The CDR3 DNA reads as TGTGCCAGCAGTTTTAGAGAGACAGGGGAGTCACCCCTCCACTTT.

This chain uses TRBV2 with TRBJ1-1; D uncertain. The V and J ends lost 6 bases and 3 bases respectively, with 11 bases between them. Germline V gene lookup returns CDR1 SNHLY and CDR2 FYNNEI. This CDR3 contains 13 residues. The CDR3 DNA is TGTGCCAGCAGCCGACGGGAGGACACTGAAGCTTTCTTT. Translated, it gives CASSRREDTEAFF. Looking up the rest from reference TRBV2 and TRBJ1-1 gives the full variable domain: EPEVTQTPSHQVTQMGQEVILRCVPISNHLYFYWYRQILGQKVEFLVSFYNNEISEKSEIFDDQFSVERPDGSNFTLKIRSTKLEDSAMYFCASSRREDTEAFFGQGTRLTVV.

In DNA, the CDR3 is TGCGCCAGCAGTGGGTTAGAATGGAGTGGCTACACCTTC. Translating gives CASSGLEWSGYTF. This chain links TRBV10-2 with TRBJ1-2; D ambiguous. Germline V CDR1 and CDR2: WSHSY, SAAADI. Trimming pared 4 bases from V and 7 bases from J, leaving 13 bases between. The CDR3 is 13 residues long.

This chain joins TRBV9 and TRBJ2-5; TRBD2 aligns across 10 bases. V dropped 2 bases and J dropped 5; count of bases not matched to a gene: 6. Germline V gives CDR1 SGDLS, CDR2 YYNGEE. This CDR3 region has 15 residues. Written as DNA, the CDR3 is TGTGCCAGCAGCGTGGGGACTAGCGAGCGGGAGACCCAGTACTTC. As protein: CASSVGTSERETQYF.

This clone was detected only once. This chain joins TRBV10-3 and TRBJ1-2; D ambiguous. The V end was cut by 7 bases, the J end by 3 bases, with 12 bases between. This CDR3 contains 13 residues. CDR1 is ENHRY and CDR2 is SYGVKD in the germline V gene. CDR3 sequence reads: CAINPGSYYGYTF. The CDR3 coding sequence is TGTGCCATCAATCCTGGCAGCTACTATGGCTACACCTTC.

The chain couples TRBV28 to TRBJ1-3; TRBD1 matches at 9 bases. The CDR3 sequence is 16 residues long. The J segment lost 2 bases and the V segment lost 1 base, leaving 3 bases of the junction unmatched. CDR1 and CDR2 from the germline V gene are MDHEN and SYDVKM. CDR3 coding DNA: TGTGCCAGCAGTTTATTCGGACAGGGGACTGGAAACACCATATATTTT. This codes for CASSLFGQGTGNTIYF.

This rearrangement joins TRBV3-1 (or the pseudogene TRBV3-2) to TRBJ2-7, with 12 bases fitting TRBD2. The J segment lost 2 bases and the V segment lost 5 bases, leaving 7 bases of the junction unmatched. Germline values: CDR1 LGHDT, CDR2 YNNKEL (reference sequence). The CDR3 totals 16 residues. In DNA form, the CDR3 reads TGTGCCAGCAGCACCACTAGCGGGGGGAGACCCTACGAGCAGTACTTC. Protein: CASSTTSGGRPYEQYF.

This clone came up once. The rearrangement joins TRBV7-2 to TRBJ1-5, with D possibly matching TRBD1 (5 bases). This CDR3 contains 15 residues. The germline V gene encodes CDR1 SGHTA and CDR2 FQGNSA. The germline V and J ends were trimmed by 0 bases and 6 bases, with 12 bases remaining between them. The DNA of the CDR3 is TGTGCCAGCAGCTTAGCGGGATCGGGGGGTCAGCCCCAGCATTTT. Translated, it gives CASSLAGSGGQPQHF.

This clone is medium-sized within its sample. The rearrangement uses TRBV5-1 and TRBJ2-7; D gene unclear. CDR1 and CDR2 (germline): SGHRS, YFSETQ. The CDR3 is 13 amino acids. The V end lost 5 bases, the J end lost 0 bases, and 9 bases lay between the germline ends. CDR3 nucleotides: TGCGCCAGCAGGGTCAGTAACTCCTACGAGCAGTACTTC. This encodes CASRVSNSYEQYF.

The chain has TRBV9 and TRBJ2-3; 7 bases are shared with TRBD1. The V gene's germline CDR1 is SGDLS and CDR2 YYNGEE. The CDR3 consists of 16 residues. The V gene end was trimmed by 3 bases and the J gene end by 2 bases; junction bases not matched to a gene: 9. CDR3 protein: CASSAQGGLNTDTQYF. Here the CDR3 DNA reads TGTGCCAGCAGCGCACAAGGGGGCCTAAACACAGATACGCAGTATTTT.

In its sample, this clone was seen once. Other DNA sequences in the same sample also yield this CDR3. CDR3 DNA: TGTGCCAGCAGACAGGGTCTCGGTTCACCCCTCCACTTT. Translation gives CASRQGLGSPLHF. This chain links TRBV6-4 with TRBJ1-6; D possibly corresponds to TRBD1 (6 bases). Per germline, CDR1 MRHNA and CDR2 SNTAGT. CDR3 length: 13 residues. Trimming stripped 6 bases from V and 9 bases from J, with 12 bases between.

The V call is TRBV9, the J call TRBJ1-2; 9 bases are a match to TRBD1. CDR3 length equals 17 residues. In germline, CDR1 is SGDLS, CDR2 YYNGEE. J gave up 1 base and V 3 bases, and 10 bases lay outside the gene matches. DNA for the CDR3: TGTGCCAGCAGCGGGTCCGGGACAGGGAATAGTAACTATGGCTACACCTTC. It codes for CASSGSGTGNSNYGYTF.

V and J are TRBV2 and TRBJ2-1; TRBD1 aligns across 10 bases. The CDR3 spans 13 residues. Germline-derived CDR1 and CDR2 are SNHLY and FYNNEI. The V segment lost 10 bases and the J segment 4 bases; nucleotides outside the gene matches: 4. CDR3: CATMDRGYNEQFF. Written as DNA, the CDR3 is TGTGCCACCATGGACAGGGGGTACAATGAGCAGTTCTTC. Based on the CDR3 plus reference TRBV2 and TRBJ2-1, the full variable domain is EPEVTQTPSHQVTQMGQEVILRCVPISNHLYFYWYRQILGQKVEFLVSFYNNEISEKSEIFDDQFSVERPDGSNFTLKIRSTKLEDSAMYFCATMDRGYNEQFFGPGTRLTVL.